This entry describes one TCR beta chain. Its antigen is not identified. Here immunoSEQ multiplex PCR was the method, and the copy in TCRdb shows in-frame clones only, minus some. Of approximately 100,000 clones in the sample, roughly two thirds were seen once. This sample was included in a study of shared clonotypes between healthy human individuals. Overall study context: Per donor, CD8 memory used one plate, CD8 naive used two, CD4 memory used three and CD4 naive used three. Overall study results and limits: Rarefaction showed sorted-subset sequencing was incomplete despite large depth. Non-shared clonotypes showed lower generation probabilities than clonotypes common to all four donors. Only blood samples were collected, and tissue repertoires likely differ.

V shed 4 bases, J shed 0 bases, and the junction held 14 bases outside the gene matches. CDR1 is MGHRA and CDR2 is YSYEKL in the germline V gene. The CDR3 loop spans 18 amino acids. The clonotype was recovered from a man aged 25-45 years in good health. Sequencing was carried out using memory CD8+ T cells sorted from blood. The subset: CD45RO+ cells pooled with CCR7-negative TemRA cells. This chain connects TRBV4-1 to TRBJ1-2, with 7 bases fitting TRBD1. CDR3 in DNA: TGCGCCAGCAGCCCGATTGTTCGGGACAGCAAAACTAACTATGGCTACACCTTC. Its translation is CASSPIVRDSKTNYGYTF.